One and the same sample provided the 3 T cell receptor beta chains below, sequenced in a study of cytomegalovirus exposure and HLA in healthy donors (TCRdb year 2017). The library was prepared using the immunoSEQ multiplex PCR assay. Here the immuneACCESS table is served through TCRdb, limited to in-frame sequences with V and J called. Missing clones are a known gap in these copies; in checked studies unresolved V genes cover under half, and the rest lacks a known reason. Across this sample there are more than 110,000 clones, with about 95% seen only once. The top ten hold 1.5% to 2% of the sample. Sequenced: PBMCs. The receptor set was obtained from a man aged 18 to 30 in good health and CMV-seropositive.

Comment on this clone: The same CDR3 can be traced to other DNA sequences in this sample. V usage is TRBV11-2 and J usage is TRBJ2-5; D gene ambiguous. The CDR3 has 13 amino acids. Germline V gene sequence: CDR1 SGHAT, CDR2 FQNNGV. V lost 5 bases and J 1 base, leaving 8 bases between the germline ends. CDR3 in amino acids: CASSPRPQETQYF. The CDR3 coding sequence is TGTGCCAGCAGCCCCCGTCCCCAAGAGACCCAGTACTTC.

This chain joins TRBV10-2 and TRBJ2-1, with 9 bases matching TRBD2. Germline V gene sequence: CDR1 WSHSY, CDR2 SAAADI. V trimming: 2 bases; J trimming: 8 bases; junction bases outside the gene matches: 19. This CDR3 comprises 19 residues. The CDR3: CASSEPLGSGSSLGDEQFF. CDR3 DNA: TGCGCCAGCAGTGAGCCTTTGGGTAGCGGGAGTTCTCTAGGGGATGAGCAGTTCTTC.

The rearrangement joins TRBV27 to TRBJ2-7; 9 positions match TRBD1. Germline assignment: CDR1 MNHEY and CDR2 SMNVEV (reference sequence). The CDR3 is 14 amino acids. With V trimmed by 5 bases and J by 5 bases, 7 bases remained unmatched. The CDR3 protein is CASSPGQGWDEQYF. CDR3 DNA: TGTGCCAGCAGTCCGGGACAGGGTTGGGACGAGCAGTACTTC.